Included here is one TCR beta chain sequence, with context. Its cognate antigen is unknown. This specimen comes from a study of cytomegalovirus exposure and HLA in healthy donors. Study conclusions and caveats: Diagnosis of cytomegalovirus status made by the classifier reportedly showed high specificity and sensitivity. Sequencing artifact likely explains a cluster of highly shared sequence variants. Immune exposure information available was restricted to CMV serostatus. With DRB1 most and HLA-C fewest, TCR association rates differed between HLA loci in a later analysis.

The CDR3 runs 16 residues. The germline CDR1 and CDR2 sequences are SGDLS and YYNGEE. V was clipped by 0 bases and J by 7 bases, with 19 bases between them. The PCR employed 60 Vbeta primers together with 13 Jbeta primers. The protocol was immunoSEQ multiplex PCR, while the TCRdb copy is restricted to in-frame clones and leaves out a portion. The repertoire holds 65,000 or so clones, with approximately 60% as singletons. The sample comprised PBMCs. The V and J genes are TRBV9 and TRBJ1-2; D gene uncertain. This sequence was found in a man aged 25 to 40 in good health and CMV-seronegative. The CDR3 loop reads CASSVVASGQFGGYTF. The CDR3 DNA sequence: TGTGCCAGCAGCGTAGTCGCAAGCGGGCAGTTTGGTGGCTACACCTTC.